These 3 T cell receptor beta chains share one sample of origin, sequenced in a study of cytomegalovirus exposure and HLA in healthy donors. The PCR employed 60 Vbeta primers together with 13 Jbeta primers. Assay used: immunoSEQ multiplex PCR; TCRdb lists only in-frame clones, some missing. The table lists 120,000 or so clones, roughly 70% of them singletons. Material: PBMCs. All receptors come from a woman between 45 and 60 years old in good health and CMV-seropositive.

The chain recombines TRBV7-2 with TRBJ1-2, with 7 bases aligning to TRBD1. Trimming at V came to 5 bases and at J to 0 bases, leaving 15 bases not matched to a gene. The V gene's germline CDR1 is SGHTA and CDR2 FQGNSA. The CDR3 consists of 18 residues. The CDR3 spells CASSPPPGQIVSNYGYTF. The CDR3, as DNA: TGTGCCAGCAGCCCGCCCCCGGGACAGATCGTATCTAACTATGGCTACACCTTC. The entire variable domain, with the rest obtained from reference TRBV7-2 and TRBJ1-2, is as follows: GAGVSQSPSNKVTEKGKDVELRCDPISGHTALYWYRQSLGQGLEFLIYFQGNSAPDKSGLPSDRFSAERTGGSVSTLTIQRTQQEDSAVYLCASSPPPGQIVSNYGYTFGSGTRLTVV.

The genes are TRBV7-2 and TRBJ2-5; TRBD2 agrees at 11 bases. The CDR3 has 17 residues. Germline V gene lookup returns CDR1 SGHTA and CDR2 FQGNSA. V shed 6 bases, J shed 2 bases, and the junction held 11 bases outside the gene matches. The CDR3 nucleotides are TGTGCCAGCAGGGAATTGGGGGGACTAGCGGATCAAGAGACCCAGTACTTC. Amino acid sequence: CASRELGGLADQETQYF.

The rearrangement joins TRBV29-1 to TRBJ1-1, with D uncertain. Trimming cost V 4 bases and J 2 bases, with 2 bases left between them. The CDR3 runs to 10 residues. CDR1 is SQVTM, CDR2 ANQGSEA, per germline. CDR3 in amino acids: CSVANTEAFF. The CDR3 bases are TGCAGCGTTGCTAACACTGAAGCTTTCTTT.